This paragraph reports one T cell receptor beta chain. Its target is unknown. This sample is drawn from a study of healthy donors' naive CD4 and CD8 T cells. Study findings and constraints: Bias from naive T cell homeostatic proliferation was not addressed.

Starting from 500 ng of total RNA, TCR libraries were made with linear amplification. TCRdb redid the calling of the reads with MiXCR, one entry per CDR3 protein. The table includes approximately 200,000 distinct CDR3 sequences, about 76% detected once. Germline CDR1 MNHEY, CDR2 SVGAGI. The CDR3 loop spans 16 amino acids. Trimming stripped 6 bases from V and 2 bases from J, with 19 bases between. Material for sequencing was naive CD4+ and CD8+ T cells sorted from blood, pooled from several donors. This receptor was identified in a pool of human donors in good health; the sample pools cells from several healthy donors. The chain couples TRBV6-5 to TRBJ1-2; D is unclear. The CDR3 loop reads CASSLIQPQDNYGYTF. The CDR3 DNA reads TGTGCCAGCAGCCTAATCCAACCCCAGGACAACTATGGCTACACCTTC.